The present T cell receptor (beta chain) was sequenced within a study of cytomegalovirus exposure and HLA in healthy donors. On the study more broadly: There were under 140 million unique TCR beta sequences, drawn from 150 million to 200 million T cells, in an earlier analysis.

The CDR3 has 14 residues. Germline loops: CDR1 MNHNS, CDR2 SASEGT. With 4 bases removed from V and 4 bases from J, the gap between germline ends came to 10 bases. Comments on this clone: Its specificity is not known.

It was with 60 Vbeta and 13 Jbeta primers that the PCR ran. Profiling relied on immunoSEQ multiplex PCR, and the TCRdb table lists in-frame clones only, not all of them. Of over 130,000 clones in the sample, roughly four fifths were seen once. Study results and caveats: Earlier analysis found most TCR beta V segments productive about 87% or about 30% of the time. Diagnosis of cytomegalovirus status made by the classifier reportedly showed high specificity and sensitivity. Per a later analysis, HLA-associated TCR beta chains showed more clonal expansion than other, equally common TCR beta chains.

Specimen: PBMCs. This clonotype was obtained from a male donor in good health and CMV-seronegative. The V call is TRBV6-1, the J call TRBJ2-2; D perhaps matches TRBD1 (6 bases). The CDR3 sequence is CASSVGTITGELFF. The CDR3 nucleotides read TGTGCCAGCAGTGTTGGGACAATCACCGGGGAGCTGTTTTTT.